This T cell receptor (beta chain) was sequenced for a study of read filtering for tumor transcriptome and immune sequencing. The CDR3 extends over 13 amino acids. Germline lookup yields CDR1 ENHRY and CDR2 SYGVKD. V lost 8 bases, J lost 4 bases, and 14 bases lay in between. This library used roughly 400 ng RNA and molecular barcoded adaptors spanning alpha/delta and beta/gamma chains. Each CDR3 protein gets one entry after TCRdb re-called the reads with MiXCR. The sample gives about 62,000 distinct CDR3 sequences, approximately 18% of which show up once; under 13% is in the top ten. This clonotype was seen repeatedly, ten times or more.

Source material: a population of CD138-negative cells sorted from bone marrow. This clonotype was sampled from a donor at least 40 years old with multiple myeloma. V usage is TRBV10-3 and J usage is TRBJ2-5, with D perhaps assigned TRBD1 or TRBD2 (5 bases each). CDR3: CAISTGPPETQYF. CDR3 nucleotide sequence: TGTGCCATCTCGACGGGGCCCCCAGAGACCCAGTACTTC.